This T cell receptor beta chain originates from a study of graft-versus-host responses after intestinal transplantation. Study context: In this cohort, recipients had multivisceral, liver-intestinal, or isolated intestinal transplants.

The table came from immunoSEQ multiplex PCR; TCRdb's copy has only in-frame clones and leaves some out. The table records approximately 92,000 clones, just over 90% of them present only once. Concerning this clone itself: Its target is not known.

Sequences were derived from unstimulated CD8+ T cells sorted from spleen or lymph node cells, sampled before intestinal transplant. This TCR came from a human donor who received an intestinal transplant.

CDR3 in amino acids: CAWSSTQADQPQHF. CDR3 nucleotide sequence: TGTGCCTGGAGCTCTACCCAGGCGGATCAGCCCCAGCATTTT. The rearrangement joins TRBV30 to TRBJ1-5; D uncertain. V lost 3 bases and J 5 bases, leaving 14 bases between the germline ends. The CDR3 covers 14 residues. Germline CDR1 GTSNPN, CDR2 SVGIG (reference sequence).